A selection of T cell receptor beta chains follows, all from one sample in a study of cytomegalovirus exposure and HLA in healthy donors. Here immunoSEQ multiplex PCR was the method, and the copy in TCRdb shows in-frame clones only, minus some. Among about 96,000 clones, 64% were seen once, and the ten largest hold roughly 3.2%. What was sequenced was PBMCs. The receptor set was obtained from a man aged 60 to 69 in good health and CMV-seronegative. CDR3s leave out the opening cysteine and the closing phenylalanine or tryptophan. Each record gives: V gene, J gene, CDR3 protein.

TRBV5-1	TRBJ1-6	ASSLRDRGGNSPLH
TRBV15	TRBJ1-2	ATSRVVGGGYGYT
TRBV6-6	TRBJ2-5	ASTPSGGAQETQY
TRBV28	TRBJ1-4	ASKLRSGNNEKLF
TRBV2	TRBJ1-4	ASTRTTNEKLF
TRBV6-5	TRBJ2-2	ASPHPNTGELF
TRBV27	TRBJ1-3	ASSFRGSPSGNTIY
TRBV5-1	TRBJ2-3	ASSLSTSGITDTQY
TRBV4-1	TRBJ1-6	ASSRKTGDNSPLH
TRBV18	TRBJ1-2	ASSGGVRYGYT
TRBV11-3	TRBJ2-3	ASSPGVAGGADTQY
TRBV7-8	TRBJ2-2	ASSFRQNTGELF
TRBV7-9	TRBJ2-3	ASSLLGQSNTDTQY
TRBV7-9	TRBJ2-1	ASSEPGQPNEQF
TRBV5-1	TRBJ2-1	ASSFSGGAAYNEQF
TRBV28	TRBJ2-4	ASRLAGGPTNIQY
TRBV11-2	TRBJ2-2	ASSLETFGELF
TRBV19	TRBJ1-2	ATAERDKLAGYT
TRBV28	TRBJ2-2	ASSLPGLAVTGELF
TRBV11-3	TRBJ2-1	ASSLEGTGGLNEQF
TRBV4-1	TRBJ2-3	ASSPGGRSGTDTQY
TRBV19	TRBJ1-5	ASSILPTTSYNQPQH
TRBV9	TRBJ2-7	ASSVATGGHEQY
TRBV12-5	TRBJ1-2	ASGLGGVNYGYT
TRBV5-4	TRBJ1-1	ASSLDSGVGGTEAF
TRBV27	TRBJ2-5	ASRLQAGNQETQY
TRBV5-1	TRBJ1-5	ASREGQNSNQPQH
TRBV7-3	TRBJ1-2	ASSRTGGYGYT
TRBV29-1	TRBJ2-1	SVRDGLRGNEQF